The present TCR beta chain was sequenced within a study of identical twins (TCRdb year 2016). General notes on the study: To test whether fetal clonotypes persist, this study deep-sequenced TCR alpha and beta repertoires from monozygotic twins, from unrelated adults of various ages, and from cord blood. To rule out contamination, the twin experiments were replicated at different times with different library preparation protocols. Paper-wide results and their limitations: A weaker excess of twin sharing was found in beta out-of-frame sequences because the signal-to-noise ratio was lowered by fewer shared sequences. Fewer insertions were carried by abundant cord blood beta clonotypes, a similar but weaker trend appeared in young adult naive repertoires, and no such trend appeared in memory repertoires. In monozygotic twins, recombination models systematically underestimated out-of-frame TCR alpha sharing, but the models matched the sharing seen between unrelated individuals. Zero-insertion analyses could be partly confounded by invariant T cells such as MAIT and iNKT, although diverse VJ usage argued against such confounding for most clonotypes. Compared with coincidental sharing between unrelated individuals, out-of-frame TCR alpha sequences shared between twins had an excess of sequences with low generation probability. Conclusions relied on cross-sectional statistical analysis, since the same donors could not be followed over many years.

The CDR3 sequence holds 14 residues, the cysteine and phenylalanine included. Only CDR3 DNA is held: 42 bases, read in frame from base 1. The germline V gene specifies SNHLY as CDR1 and FYNNEI as CDR2. The V end loses 2 bases and the J end loses 4 bases, and a stretch of 10 bases separates them. This clonotype was detected a few times. Its antigen specificity is not known. No quality values exist for individual bases; no much larger clone is one base distant. Every donor was a healthy Caucasian. The twin cohort comprised three pairs of female monozygotic twins, all aged roughly 18 to 30 years. RNA for TCR libraries was isolated from peripheral blood mononuclear cells. Libraries were made using 5' RACE. For sequencing, an Illumina HiSeq 2000 was employed. A universal primer binding site was added through template switching, and the final cDNA carried a unique molecular identifier so that TCR cDNA molecules could be counted accurately. Specific primers in the conserved constant-segment region were used to synthesize first-strand cDNA for the TCR alpha and beta chains. To control for contamination, each cDNA library was double barcoded with a SMART-Mk sample barcode plus Illumina barcodes. Two successive PCR steps introduced TruSeq adapter sequences along with Illumina sample barcodes. The Illumina HiSeq platform was used with custom primers to sequence TCR alpha and beta cDNA libraries. As for how the authors treated the data: Raw reads were processed with MiGEC to extract unique molecular identifiers, and MiXCR was used to determine CDR3 positions. For each individual, recombination models were inferred using an EM algorithm with the repgenHMM and IGoR tools. Shared clonotypes were analyzed with the tcR package in R, and sharing was normalized by the product of cloneset sizes. To study raw recombination free of thymic and clonal selection effects, out-of-frame nonproductive sequences were analyzed. TCRdb reran the public reads through fastp at Q25 and MiXCR, keeping productive beta chains. Entries that share a CDR3 protein sequence are merged under the most common genes and DNA. For this entry, the V and J calls and clone size follow TCRdb and not the study's own pipeline. This sample comprises under 900,000 distinct CDR3 sequences, 9% to 15% of them detected only once. About 1.5% of the sample is held by the ten biggest clonotypes.

This sample was also put to use in a study of yellow fever vaccine responses in identical twins. As that second paper reports: According to the authors, in identical twins the way T cells responded to vaccination appeared partly convergent and partly personalized. In the study, vaccine-responding T cell clones were precisely tracked in identical twins.

The rearranged segments are TRBV2 and TRBJ2-3; the D segment could be TRBD1, given 5 matching bases. The sequence was collected from a young woman in good health. The specimen was PBMCs. The sequenced DNA is TGTGCCAGCAGTGAAATAGGGGTTGCAGATACGCAGTATTTT. This translates into CASSEIGVADTQYF.